This T cell receptor beta chain was recovered during a study of control samples from healthy donors and cancer patients. This table comes from immunoSEQ multiplex PCR, and its TCRdb copy is limited to in-frame clones, with some not included. This sample yields fewer than 200,000 clones, of which about 92% are seen a single time; roughly 1.5% belongs to the top ten. CDR3 length equals 16 residues. J was trimmed by 2 bases and V by 3 bases; bases with no gene match: 5. The germline gives CDR1 MGHRA, CDR2 YSYEKL. The sequence came from a man aged 25-45 years in good health. Specimen: blood. The rearrangement joins TRBV4-1 to TRBJ1-2; 11 nucleotides align to TRBD1. CDR3 in amino acids: CASSHPRDRGNYGYTF. CDR3 nucleotide sequence: TGCGCCAGCAGCCATCCCCGGGACAGGGGGAACTATGGCTACACCTTC.